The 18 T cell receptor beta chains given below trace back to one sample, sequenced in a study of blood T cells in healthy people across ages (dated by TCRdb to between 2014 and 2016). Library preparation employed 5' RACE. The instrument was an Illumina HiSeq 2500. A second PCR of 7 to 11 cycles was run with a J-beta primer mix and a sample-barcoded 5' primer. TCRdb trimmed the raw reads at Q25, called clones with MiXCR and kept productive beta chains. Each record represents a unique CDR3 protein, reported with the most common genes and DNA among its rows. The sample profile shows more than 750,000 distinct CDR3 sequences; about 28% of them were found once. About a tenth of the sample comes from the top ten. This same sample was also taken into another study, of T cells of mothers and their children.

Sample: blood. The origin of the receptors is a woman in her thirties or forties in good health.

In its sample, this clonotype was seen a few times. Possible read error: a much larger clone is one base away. CDR3 sequence (DNA): TGTGCCAGCAGCTTATTACCAGGCAACACCGGGGAGCTGTCTTTT. Translation: CASSLLPGNTGELSF. The chain uses TRBV11-1 and TRBJ2-2; tentative D call: TRBD2 (5 bases). The CDR3 length is 15 residues. CDR1 and CDR2 from the germline V gene are SGHAT and FQDESV (reference sequence).

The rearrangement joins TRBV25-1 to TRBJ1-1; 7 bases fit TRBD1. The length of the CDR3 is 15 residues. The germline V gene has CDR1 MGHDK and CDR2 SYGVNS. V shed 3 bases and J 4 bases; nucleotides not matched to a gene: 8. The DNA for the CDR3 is TGTGCCAGCAGTGATCAGACAGGGCGGGGCACTGAAGCTTTCTTT. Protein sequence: CASSDQTGRGTEAFF.

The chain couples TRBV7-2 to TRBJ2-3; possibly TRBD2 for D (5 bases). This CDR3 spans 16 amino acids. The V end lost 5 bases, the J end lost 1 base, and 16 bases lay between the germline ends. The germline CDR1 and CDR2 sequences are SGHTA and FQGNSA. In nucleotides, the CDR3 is TGTGCCAGCAGCCCAAGGTCGGGTAGCGGCACAGATACGCAGTATTTT. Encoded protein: CASSPRSGSGTDTQYF.

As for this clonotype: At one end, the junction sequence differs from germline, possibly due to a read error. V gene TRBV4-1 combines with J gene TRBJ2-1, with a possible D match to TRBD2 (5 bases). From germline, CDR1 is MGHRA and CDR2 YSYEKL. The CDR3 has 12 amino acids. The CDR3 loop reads CAGSQDRREQFF. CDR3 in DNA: TGCGCCGGCAGCCAAGATCGGAGGGAGCAGTTCTTC.

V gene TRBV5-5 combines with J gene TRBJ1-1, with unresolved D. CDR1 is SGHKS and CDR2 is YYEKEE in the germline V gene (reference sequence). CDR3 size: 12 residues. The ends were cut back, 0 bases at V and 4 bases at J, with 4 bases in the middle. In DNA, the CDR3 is TGTGCCAGCAGCTTGGTGTCCACTGAAGCTTTCTTT. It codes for CASSLVSTEAFF.

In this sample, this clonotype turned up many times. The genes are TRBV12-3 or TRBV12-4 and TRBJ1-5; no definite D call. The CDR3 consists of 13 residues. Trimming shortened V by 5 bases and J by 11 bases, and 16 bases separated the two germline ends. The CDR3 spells CASSPRTARSQHF. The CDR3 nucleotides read TGTGCCAGCAGTCCCAGGACTGCAAGATCCCAGCATTTT.

Here the CDR3 DNA reads TGTGCCAGCAGCTTAGATGGGGTCGGTCCGTTCGGCTACACCTTC. It encodes CASSLDGVGPFGYTF. The V and J genes are TRBV7-6 and TRBJ1-2; D is undetermined. Germline V CDR1 and CDR2: SGHVS, FNYEAQ. The CDR3 loop spans 15 amino acids. V gave up 1 base and J gave up 8 bases, with 17 bases separating them.

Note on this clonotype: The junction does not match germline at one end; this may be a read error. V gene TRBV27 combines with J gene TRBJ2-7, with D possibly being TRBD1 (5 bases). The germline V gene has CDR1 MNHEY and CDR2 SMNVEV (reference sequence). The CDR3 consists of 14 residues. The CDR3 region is CASSESRGPYGQYF. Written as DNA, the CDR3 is TGTGCCAGCAGTGAGAGTAGGGGCCCCTACGGGCAGTACTTC.

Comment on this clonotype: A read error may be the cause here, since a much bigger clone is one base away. CDR3 nucleotides: TGCAGTGCTAGGAGGGGTAGGCGCCAAGAGACCCAGTACTTC. It yields the protein CSARRGRRQETQYF. The chain has TRBV20-1 and TRBJ2-4, with D perhaps matching TRBD1 or TRBD2 (5 bases each). TRBJ2-5 explains the end of the DNA better; the J call may be wrong. This CDR3 has 14 residues. Looked up from germline, CDR1 is DFQATT and CDR2 is SNEGSKA (reference sequence).

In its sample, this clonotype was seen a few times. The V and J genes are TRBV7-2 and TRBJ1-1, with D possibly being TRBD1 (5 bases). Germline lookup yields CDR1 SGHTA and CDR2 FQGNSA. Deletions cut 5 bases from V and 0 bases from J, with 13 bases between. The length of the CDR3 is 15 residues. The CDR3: CASSLRQNMNTEAFF. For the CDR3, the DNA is TGTGCCAGCAGCCTAAGACAGAACATGAACACTGAAGCTTTCTTT.

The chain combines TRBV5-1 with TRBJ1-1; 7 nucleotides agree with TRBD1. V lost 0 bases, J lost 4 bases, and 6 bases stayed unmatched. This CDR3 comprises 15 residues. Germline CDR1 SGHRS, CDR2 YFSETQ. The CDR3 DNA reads TGCGCCAGCAGCTTGGGACAGGGAGGACCCACTGAAGCTTTCTTT. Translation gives CASSLGQGGPTEAFF.

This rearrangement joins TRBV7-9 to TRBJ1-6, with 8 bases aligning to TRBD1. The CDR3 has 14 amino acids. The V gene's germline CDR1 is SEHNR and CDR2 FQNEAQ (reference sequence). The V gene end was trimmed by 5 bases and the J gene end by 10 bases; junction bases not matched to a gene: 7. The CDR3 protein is CASSPGQGESPLHF. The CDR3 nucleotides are TGTGCCAGCAGCCCAGGACAGGGAGAATCACCCCTCCACTTT.

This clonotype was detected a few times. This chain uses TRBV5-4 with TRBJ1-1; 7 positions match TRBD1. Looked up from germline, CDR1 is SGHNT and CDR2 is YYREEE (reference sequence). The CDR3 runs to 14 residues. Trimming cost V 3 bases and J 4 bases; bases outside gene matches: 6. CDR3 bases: TGTGCCAGCAGCTGGGGACAGAAGGGCACTGAAGCTTTCTTT. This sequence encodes CASSWGQKGTEAFF.

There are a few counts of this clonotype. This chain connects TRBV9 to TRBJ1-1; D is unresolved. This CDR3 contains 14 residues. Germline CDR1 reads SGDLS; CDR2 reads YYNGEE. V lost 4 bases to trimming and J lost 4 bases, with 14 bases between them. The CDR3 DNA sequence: TGTGCCAGCAGCTCGACACCCTTCGCCACTGAAGCTTTCTTT. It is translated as CASSSTPFATEAFF.

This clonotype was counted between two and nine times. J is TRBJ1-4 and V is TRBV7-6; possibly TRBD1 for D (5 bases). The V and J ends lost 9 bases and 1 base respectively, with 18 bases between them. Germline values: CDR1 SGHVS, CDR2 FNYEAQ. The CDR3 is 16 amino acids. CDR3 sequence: CASSRLAGETNEKLFF. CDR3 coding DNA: TGTGCCAGTAGCCGCCTCGCGGGGGAAACTAATGAAAAACTGTTTTTT.

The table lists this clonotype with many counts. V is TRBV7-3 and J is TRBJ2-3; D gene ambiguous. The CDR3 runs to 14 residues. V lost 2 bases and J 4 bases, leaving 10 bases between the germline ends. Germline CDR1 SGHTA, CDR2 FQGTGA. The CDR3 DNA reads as TGTGCCAGCAGCTTATGGGAAAGGGCAGATACGCAGTATTTT. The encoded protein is CASSLWERADTQYF.

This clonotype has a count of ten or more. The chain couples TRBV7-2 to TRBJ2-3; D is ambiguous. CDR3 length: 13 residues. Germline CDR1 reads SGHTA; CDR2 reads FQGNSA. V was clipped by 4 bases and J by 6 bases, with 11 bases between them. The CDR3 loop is CASSSRRADTQYF. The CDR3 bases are TGTGCCAGCAGCTCCCGACGTGCGGATACGCAGTATTTT.

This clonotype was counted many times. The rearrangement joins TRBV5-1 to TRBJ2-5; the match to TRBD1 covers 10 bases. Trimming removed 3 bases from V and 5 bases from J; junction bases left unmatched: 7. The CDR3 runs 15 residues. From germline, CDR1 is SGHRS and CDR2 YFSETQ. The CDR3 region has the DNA TGCGCCAGCAGCTCACAGACAGGGGGCCGGGAGACCCAGTACTTC. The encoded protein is CASSSQTGGRETQYF. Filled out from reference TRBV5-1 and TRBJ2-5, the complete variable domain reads KAGVTQTPRYLIKTRGQQVTLSCSPISGHRSVSWYQQTPGQGLQFLFEYFSETQRNKGNFPGRFSGRQFSNSRSEMNVSTLELGDSALYLCASSSQTGGRETQYFGPGTRLLVL.